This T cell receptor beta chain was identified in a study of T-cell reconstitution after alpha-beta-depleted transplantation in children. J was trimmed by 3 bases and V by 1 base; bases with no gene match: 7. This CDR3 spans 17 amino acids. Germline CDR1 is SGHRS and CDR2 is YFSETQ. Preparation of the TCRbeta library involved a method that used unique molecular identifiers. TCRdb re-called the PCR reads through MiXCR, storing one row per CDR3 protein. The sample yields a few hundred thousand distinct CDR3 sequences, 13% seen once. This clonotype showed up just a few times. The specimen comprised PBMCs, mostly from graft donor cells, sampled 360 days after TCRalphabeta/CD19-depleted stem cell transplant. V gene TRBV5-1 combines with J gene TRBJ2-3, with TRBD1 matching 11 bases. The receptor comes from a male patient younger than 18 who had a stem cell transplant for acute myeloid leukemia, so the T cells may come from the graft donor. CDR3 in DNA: TGCGCCAGCAGCTTGACCGGGACAGGGGGAGGTACAGATACGCAGTATTTT. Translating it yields CASSLTGTGGGTDTQYF.